The sequence of this TCR beta chain was determined in a study of blood T cell repertoires in COVID-19. About the study: The cDNA or gDNA used as material had been derived from T cells, B-cell-depleted T cells, or PBMCs.

While infection was still active, Seattle patients were enrolled and then followed longitudinally. The germline V gene encodes CDR1 SGHNT and CDR2 YYREEE (reference sequence). The CDR3 has 19 amino acids. Trimming took 0 bases from V and 5 from J; bases not matched to a gene: 12. Per the study methods: Counts of nucleated cells, estimated from reference gene primer amplification, were obtained. Using immunoSEQ multiplex PCR, the repertoire was profiled, and TCRdb retains in-frame clones only, with some absent. V and J calls and clone size are as listed in that table; D and trimming were resolved from the DNA. The profile shows approximately 350,000 clones, approximately 91% of them singletons.

The origin of this receptor is a woman between 65 and 79 years old with COVID-19, enrolled during active disease. The V gene is TRBV5-4, the J gene TRBJ2-5; 14 nucleotides line up with TRBD2. The sample taken for sequencing was peripheral blood. This CDR3 is CASSLDPGLAGAPWETQYF. As DNA, the CDR3 is TGTGCCAGCAGCTTGGACCCGGGACTAGCGGGGGCCCCGTGGGAGACCCAGTACTTC. The variable domain in full, with the rest retrieved from reference TRBV5-4 and TRBJ2-5, is ETGVTQSPTHLIKTRGQQVTLRCSSQSGHNTVSWYQQALGQGPQFIFQYYREEENGRGNFPPRFSGLQFPNYSSELNVNALELDDSALYLCASSLDPGLAGAPWETQYFGPGTRLLVL.